This T cell receptor beta chain was identified during a study of identical twins. Study-wide points: Compared with models, monozygotic twins showed more out-of-frame TCR alpha sharing.

The CDR3 contains 11 residues. V was trimmed by 1 base and J by 5 bases, leaving 2 bases between them. The germline V gene encodes CDR1 SGHTA and CDR2 FQGNSA. Regarding this clonotype: Its antigen remains unknown.

Healthy Caucasians provided all donations. TCRdb re-derived calls from the 5' RACE reads in MiXCR, one entry per CDR3 protein. The sample has around 470,000 distinct CDR3 sequences; 14% are singletons. The same data also went into a second study, on yellow fever vaccine responses in identical twins.

The genes are TRBV7-2 and TRBJ1-1, with D hard to call. The sequence was collected from a woman aged 18-30 years in good health. The sample comprised CD4+ T cells sorted from blood. CDR3 coding DNA: TGTGCCAGCAGCTTAGTTACTGAAGCTTTCTTT. Its protein product is CASSLVTEAFF.